This note documents a single T cell receptor (beta chain) sequence. This table comes from immunoSEQ multiplex PCR, and its TCRdb copy is limited to in-frame clones, with some not included. The table shows 380,000 or so clones, with around 87% occurring only once. This sample was included in a study of blood T cell repertoires in COVID-19. Specimen: PBMCs or T cells enriched from blood (not recorded which). The clonotype originates from a woman aged 25 to 39 with acute COVID-19.

This CDR3 reads CASSYSDYTNTEAFF. CDR3 bases: TGTGCCAGCAGTTACTCGGACTACACGAACACTGAAGCTTTCTTT. The V gene is TRBV6-5, the J gene TRBJ1-1; D unresolved. Per the germline V gene, CDR1 is MNHEY and CDR2 is SVGAGI. This CDR3 has 15 residues. Deletions cut 0 bases from V and 1 base from J, with 9 bases between.